The source of this T cell receptor beta chain is a study of cytomegalovirus exposure and HLA in healthy donors. General study points: HLA-A and HLA-B allele assignments for most subjects were reportedly predicted accurately using TCR beta sequences. Rarity characterized most TCR sequences, yet some public TCRs appeared in many donors. Among TCR beta chains, those listed as cytomegalovirus-associated numbered around 180. Another analysis was done later, and it associated approximately 15,000 TCR beta sequences with HLA alleles at 0.05 false discovery rate.

The V end lost 6 bases, the J end lost 4 bases, and 13 bases lay between the germline ends. The CDR3 runs to 15 residues. In germline, CDR1 is MNHEY, CDR2 SVGAGI. Researchers ran the PCR with 60 Vbeta and 13 Jbeta primers. The table came from immunoSEQ multiplex PCR; TCRdb's copy has only in-frame clones and leaves some out. In total, the table holds roughly 78,000 clones. As for this clone: Its antigen remains unidentified.

The clonotype originates from a boy younger than 18 in good health and CMV-seronegative. The sample consisted of PBMCs. The chain uses TRBV6-5 and TRBJ2-6; D remains unclear. The CDR3 loop reads CASRIRVLGANVLTF. In DNA, the CDR3 is TGTGCCAGCAGGATACGGGTTTTGGGGGCCAACGTCCTGACTTTC.